This T cell receptor beta chain was documented in a study of early T cells in non-severe SARS-CoV-2 infection. Broader study findings: The matching step, a VDJdb search, favored anti-spike CD8 responses and missed private and CD4 specificities.

With regard to this clonotype: Its cognate antigen is unknown.

Attached unique molecular identifiers marked individual cDNA molecules. Via MiXCR, TCRdb re-called the 5' RACE reads, giving one row per CDR3 protein. Of roughly 61,000 distinct CDR3 sequences in the sample, over 10% were seen once. The V gene's germline CDR1 is SGHTA and CDR2 FQGNSA. This CDR3 contains 14 residues. The V segment lost 6 bases and the J segment 4 bases; nucleotides outside the gene matches: 3. The receptor comes from an adult who was a healthcare worker with PCR-confirmed SARS-CoV-2 infection or an uninfected control (not recorded which). The chain carries TRBV7-2 and TRBJ2-3; 11 bases map to TRBD1. Here the sequenced sample was whole blood, taken at baseline. CDR3 sequence reads: CASRRDRGADTQYF. In DNA, the CDR3 is TGTGCCAGCAGGCGGGACAGGGGGGCAGATACGCAGTATTTT.